This TCR beta chain came from a study of CD8+CD57+ T cells in acquired aplastic anemia. Study observations and caveats: Overlapping CD8+ CDR3 repertoires of patients and controls contained approximately 29 shared sequences. Patient and control CD8+ Simpson's diversity was not significantly different.

Genomic DNA constituted the template upon which TCR beta VDJ and CDR3 profiling was performed. TCRdb recomputed calls from the reads with MiXCR, one row per CDR3 protein. The repertoire holds around 190,000 distinct CDR3 sequences, with around 50% as singletons. In the case of this clonotype: What it binds is not known.

Sequenced material: sorted CD4+, CD8+, or CD8+CD57+ T cells (not recorded which) from PBMCs. The clonotype was recovered from a human donor in good health, serving as a control.

The chain's CDR3 is CARCRGNSNQPQHF. Written as DNA, the CDR3 is TGTGCCAGATGCAGGGGAAATAGCAATCAGCCCCAGCATTTT. The chain employs TRBV19 and TRBJ1-5; D is perhaps TRBD1 (6 bases). CDR1 is LNHDA and CDR2 is SQIVND in the germline V gene (reference sequence). This CDR3 has 14 amino acids. Trimming shortened V by 9 bases and J by 0 bases, and 12 bases separated the two germline ends.